Shown below are 30 T cell receptor beta chains from a single sample sequenced in a study of T cells in Graves' hyperthyroidism and ophthalmopathy. Template material for amplifying TCR beta CDR3 regions consisted of RNA transcripts. When the TCR CDR3 underwent first-round RT-PCR, the HTBI primer set was used. Using its own MiXCR run on the multiplex PCR reads, TCRdb lists one record per CDR3 protein. The sample yields a few hundred thousand distinct CDR3 sequences, roughly 46% seen once. Sequenced input: peripheral blood or thyroid tissue (not recorded which). Receptors originate from a woman aged 18-29 years with Graves' hyperthyroidism.

This clonotype was detected many times. The genes are TRBV20-1 and TRBJ1-2; 7 bases fit TRBD1. CDR1 is DFQATT, CDR2 SNEGSKA, per germline (reference sequence). The CDR3 is 13 residues long. V trimming: 0 bases; J trimming: 4 bases; junction bases outside the gene matches: 2. CDR3: CSARETGIYGYTF. The CDR3 DNA follows: TGCAGTGCTAGAGAGACAGGGATCTATGGCTACACCTTC.

The V call is TRBV7-2, the J call TRBJ2-2; 9 nucleotides align to TRBD1. Germline V CDR1 and CDR2: SGHTA, FQGNSA. The CDR3 runs 17 residues. With V trimmed by 0 bases and J by 8 bases, 10 bases remained unmatched. The CDR3 sequence is CASSLAPGQGGPGELFF. DNA for the CDR3: TGTGCCAGCAGCTTAGCTCCGGGACAGGGCGGCCCTGGGGAGCTGTTTTTT.

This clonotype was observed at least ten times. The chain employs TRBV20-1 and TRBJ1-6; D possibly corresponds to TRBD1 (5 bases). The CDR3 covers 14 residues. Trimming removed 6 bases from V and 0 bases from J, with 9 bases in between. Germline CDR1 is DFQATT and CDR2 is SNEGSKA (reference sequence). The CDR3 region is CSAKTVSYNSPLHF. CDR3 bases: TGCAGTGCGAAGACAGTCTCCTATAATTCACCCCTCCACTTT.

In the case of this clonotype: One base away lies a much larger clone, so this may be a sequencing read error. This is likely a read error, given that the CDR3 carries no conserved phenylalanine or tryptophan at its end. The chain links TRBV20-1 to TRBJ2-3; 7 positions agree with TRBD2. Germline CDR1 reads DFQATT; CDR2 reads SNEGSKA (reference sequence). This CDR3 has 14 residues. The V segment lost 4 bases and the J segment 6 bases; nucleotides outside the gene matches: 10. For the CDR3, the DNA is TGCAGTGCTATTGTGCGGGAGAAGGGGGATACGCAGTATGTT. This codes for CSAIVREKGDTQYV.

In the case of this clonotype: It is unclear where the CDR3 begins or ends on the DNA, so no DNA is shown, and the CDR3 is as TCRdb lists it. Here the CDR3 reads CASSAQQGMDYGYTFGYGYTF. The V and J genes are TRBV2 and TRBJ1-2; the tabulated D call, TRBD1, remains unverified against the DNA. The CDR3 has 21 amino acids, counting both end residues. CDR1 is SNHLY, CDR2 FYNNEI, per germline.

About this clonotype itself: A much larger clone differs from this one at a single base, so this may be a read error. The J gene is TRBJ2-7, the V gene TRBV7-2; 9 bases line up with TRBD1. The germline V gene encodes CDR1 SGHTA and CDR2 FQGNSA. The CDR3 runs 13 residues. Here the CDR3 DNA reads TGTGCCAGCAGCGGACAGGGGACCTACGGGCAGTACTTC. Its translation is CASSGQGTYGQYF.

This clonotype was detected a few times. The V call is TRBV29-1, the J call TRBJ2-5, with D tentatively TRBD1 or TRBD2 (5 bases each). Trimming took off 0 bases at V and 4 bases at J, with 9 bases between the two ends. This CDR3 region has 13 residues. Germline lookup yields CDR1 SQVTM and CDR2 ANQGSEA. Here the CDR3 reads CSVEDRDAETQYF. The DNA for the CDR3 is TGCAGCGTTGAAGATCGGGACGCAGAGACCCAGTACTTC.

The chain couples TRBV6-6 to TRBJ2-5; 10 bases agree with TRBD2. This CDR3 comprises 15 residues. Germline trimming cut 2 bases from V and 5 bases from J; bases unmatched to any gene: 5. Germline V gene lookup returns CDR1 MNHNY and CDR2 SVGAGI (reference sequence). This CDR3 is CASSYGGLASETQYF. CDR3 nucleotides: TGTGCCAGCAGTTACGGGGGACTAGCGAGCGAGACCCAGTACTTC.

The chain joins TRBV20-1 to TRBJ2-5; D remains ambiguous. The V gene lost 6 bases and the J gene lost 5 bases, with 13 bases spanning the gap. This CDR3 comprises 12 residues. Germline V gene lookup returns CDR1 DFQATT and CDR2 SNEGSKA (reference sequence). The CDR3: CSALPGSETQYF. The CDR3 DNA is TGCAGTGCCCTCCCGGGTAGTGAGACCCAGTACTTC.

The chain combines TRBV20-1 with TRBJ1-3, with D hard to call. The CDR3 contains 14 residues. Germline V CDR1 and CDR2: DFQATT, SNEGSKA (reference sequence). V was trimmed by 3 bases and J by 3 bases, leaving 12 bases between them. The CDR3 sequence is CSASPRGYGNTIYF. For the CDR3, the DNA is TGCAGTGCTAGTCCCCGCGGGTATGGAAACACCATATATTTT.

In this sample, this clonotype turned up once. The chain uses TRBV20-1 and TRBJ1-2; perhaps TRBD1 as D (5 bases). Looked up from germline, CDR1 is DFQATT and CDR2 is SNEGSKA (reference sequence). The CDR3 sequence is 19 residues long. V lost 7 bases and J 8 bases, leaving 38 bases between the germline ends. The CDR3 DNA sequence: TGCAGTGTAAGGGGAACGGGATGGTTACGGTCTGCTCTGGGCTTGGGCTACACCTTC. As protein: CSVRGTGWLRSALGLGYTF.

The chain couples TRBV24-1 to TRBJ2-1; D possibly uses TRBD1 or TRBD2 (5 bases each). The germline V and J ends were trimmed by 9 bases and 2 bases, with 7 bases remaining between them. Germline CDR1 KGHDR, CDR2 SFDVKD. The CDR3 runs to 12 residues. The CDR3 loop reads CATSGPYNEQFF. As DNA, the CDR3 is TGTGCCACCTCGGGACCCTACAATGAGCAGTTCTTC.

This chain uses TRBV29-1 with TRBJ1-5; maybe TRBD1 (5 bases). V lost 7 bases to trimming and J lost 8 bases, with 9 bases between them. Germline assignment: CDR1 SQVTM and CDR2 ANQGSEA. The length of the CDR3 is 10 residues. The CDR3 loop is CSAGGEPQHF. The CDR3 bases are TGCAGCGCCGGGGGGGAGCCCCAGCATTTT.

This clonotype was detected ten times or more. The rearrangement uses TRBV14 and TRBJ2-5; 14 bases are a match to TRBD2. The germline V gene encodes CDR1 SGHDN and CDR2 FVKESK. V was clipped by 4 bases and J by 5 bases; unmatched bases: 6. This CDR3 spans 16 amino acids. The DNA for the CDR3 is TGTGCCAGCAGCCGACCGGGACTAGCGGGAGTTGAGACCCAGTACTTC. Its protein product is CASSRPGLAGVETQYF. The full variable domain, its missing parts supplied by reference TRBV14 and TRBJ2-5, is EAGVTQFPSHSVIEKGQTVTLRCDPISGHDNLYWYRRVMGKEIKFLLHFVKESKQDESGMPNNRFLAERTGGTYSTLKVQPAELEDSGVYFCASSRPGLAGVETQYFGPGTRLLVL.

The table lists this clonotype with many counts. The chain links TRBV12-5 to TRBJ2-7, with unresolved D. This CDR3 has 13 amino acids. The germline V gene has CDR1 LGHNT and CDR2 FRNRAP. V lost 7 bases and J 2 bases, leaving 12 bases between the germline ends. In DNA form, the CDR3 reads TGTGCTAGTGTCGGGCCTCCAACCTACGAGCAGTACTTC. This encodes CASVGPPTYEQYF.

The chain is built from TRBV7-2 and TRBJ1-2; D is unresolved. CDR3 size: 13 residues. The V end lost 3 bases, the J end lost 10 bases, and 15 bases lay between the germline ends. Germline CDR1 reads SGHTA; CDR2 reads FQGNSA. CDR3 nucleotide sequence: TGTGCCAGCAGCTTGGCCGGACGGGCCGACTACACCTTC. Protein sequence: CASSLAGRADYTF.

Comments on this clonotype: The DNA is omitted, as the CDR3 cannot be located on it reliably, and the CDR3 follows TCRdb's listing. This rearrangement joins TRBV5-4 to TRBJ1-6; TRBD1, as called in the table, went unchecked against the DNA. Germline CDR1 SGHNT, CDR2 YYREEE (reference sequence). The CDR3 length equals 20 residues, ends included. The CDR3 sequence is CASSTPGLRGGYTFESPLHF.

This clonotype was detected ten times or more. This chain uses TRBV25-1 with TRBJ2-5; possibly TRBD1 for D (5 bases). Germline V gene sequence: CDR1 MGHDK, CDR2 SYGVNS. This CDR3 spans 14 amino acids. Trimming stripped 5 bases from V and 4 bases from J, with 14 bases between. The CDR3 DNA reads as TGTGCCAGCAGTATCAGGGCACCAATAGAGACCCAGTACTTC. Its translation: CASSIRAPIETQYF.

CDR3 in DNA: TGTGCCAGCAGACTAGCGGTAGAGACCCAGTACTTC. Its protein product is CASRLAVETQYF. This chain uses TRBV7-8 with TRBJ2-5, with 8 bases matching TRBD2. Germline V gene data show CDR1 as SGHVS and CDR2 as FQNEAQ. The CDR3 totals 12 residues. J was trimmed by 4 bases and V by 6 bases; bases with no gene match: 1.

This clonotype was detected many times. The chain has TRBV19 and TRBJ2-7, with 7 bases that match TRBD1. In germline, CDR1 is LNHDA, CDR2 SQIVND (reference sequence). Trimming cost V 6 bases and J 3 bases; bases outside gene matches: 5. This CDR3 comprises 13 residues. As DNA, the CDR3 is TGTGCCAGTAGCGTACAGGGGAACTACGAGCAGTACTTC. Translation gives CASSVQGNYEQYF.

This clonotype occurred many times. As DNA, the CDR3 is TGTGCCAGCAGCTTAGGGCGGGAGTACGAGCAGTACTTC. Translated, it gives CASSLGREYEQYF. The genes are TRBV7-2 and TRBJ2-7; 7 bases match TRBD2. The trim removed 1 base at V and 4 bases at J, leaving 1 base unmatched. Germline V CDR1 and CDR2: SGHTA, FQGNSA. The CDR3 spans 13 residues.

The chain combines TRBV7-9 with TRBJ1-3, with D unresolved. CDR1 is SEHNR and CDR2 is FQNEAQ in the germline V gene (reference sequence). V was clipped by 5 bases and J by 1 base, with 15 bases between them. The CDR3 contains 16 residues. The CDR3 coding sequence is TGTGCCAGCAGCAAAATACGGGGTTCTTCTGGAAACACCATATATTTT. The encoded protein is CASSKIRGSSGNTIYF.

This clonotype was seen many times. V and J are TRBV19 and TRBJ1-5, with TRBD1 matching over 7 bases. The CDR3 has 14 amino acids. Germline lookup yields CDR1 LNHDA and CDR2 SQIVND (reference sequence). Trimming cost V 6 bases and J 7 bases; bases outside gene matches: 9. CDR3 sequence reads: CASRPDREMQPQHF. Here the CDR3 DNA reads TGTGCCAGTAGACCAGACAGGGAAATGCAGCCCCAGCATTTT.

The chain carries TRBV10-3 and TRBJ1-1, with TRBD1 identical over 7 bases. V gave up 6 bases and J gave up 0 bases; unmatched junction bases: 1. In germline, CDR1 is ENHRY, CDR2 SYGVKD. This CDR3 is 13 amino acids long. Here the CDR3 reads CAIRTGLNTEAFF. In DNA form, the CDR3 reads TGTGCCATCAGGACAGGGTTGAACACTGAAGCTTTCTTT.

This clonotype has at least ten counts. The chain is built from TRBV5-6 and TRBJ2-7, with 16 bases fitting TRBD2. Looked up from germline, CDR1 is SGHDT and CDR2 is YYEEEE. This CDR3 region has 17 residues. The junction had 10 bases not matched to a gene; V was cut back by 4 bases and J by 6 bases. Here the CDR3 DNA reads TGTGCCAGCAGCGTCGGGACTAGCGGGAGGGCCAGGAGCGAGCAGTACTTC. It specifies CASSVGTSGRARSEQYF.

This clonotype was counted many times. The V call is TRBV12-3 or TRBV12-4, the J call TRBJ2-2; 11 positions agree with TRBD2. Losses at the gene ends were 9 bases for V and 4 bases for J; bases not matched to a gene: 1. The CDR3 sequence is 13 residues long. Here the CDR3 reads CASSGRATGELFF. CDR3 nucleotide sequence: TGTGCCAGTAGCGGGAGGGCCACCGGGGAGCTGTTTTTT.

The chain carries TRBV25-1 and TRBJ1-2; perhaps TRBD1 as D (6 bases). The germline gives CDR1 MGHDK, CDR2 SYGVNS. The CDR3 extends over 13 amino acids. V lost 8 bases, J lost 6 bases, and 16 bases lay in between. The CDR3 reads CASVRSGVDGYTF. CDR3 nucleotides: TGTGCCAGCGTAAGGTCAGGGGTGGATGGCTACACCTTC.

This clonotype has a count of ten or more. V and J are TRBV7-9 and TRBJ2-7; D uncertain. Per the germline V gene, CDR1 is SEHNR and CDR2 is FQNEAQ (reference sequence). The CDR3 loop spans 12 amino acids. V lost 5 bases and J lost 3, with 8 bases in between. The CDR3 protein is CASSPPDYEQYF. CDR3 bases: TGTGCCAGCAGCCCGCCCGACTACGAGCAGTACTTC.

This clonotype was seen once. The CDR3 region is CASSVGQGGPQPQHF. The CDR3 region has the DNA TGTGCCAGCAGTGTAGGACAGGGAGGTCCTCAGCCCCAGCATTTT. This chain links TRBV6-1 with TRBJ1-5; 8 nucleotides line up with TRBD1. J was trimmed by 6 bases and V by 4 bases; bases with no gene match: 8. CDR1 is MNHNS and CDR2 is SASEGT in the germline V gene. The length of the CDR3 is 15 residues.

This clonotype was observed once. The V call is TRBV25-1, the J call TRBJ1-6, with a weak D call TRBD1 (5 bases). Germline V CDR1 and CDR2: MGHDK, SYGVNS. The CDR3 is 17 residues long. The V and J ends lost 0 bases and 3 bases respectively, with 12 bases between them. CDR3 nucleotide sequence: TGTGCCAGCAGTGAATATCGGGGACCTCACTATAATTCACCCCTCCACTTT. Encoded protein: CASSEYRGPHYNSPLHF.